The T cell receptor beta chain under discussion was sequenced for a study of blood T cell repertoires in COVID-19. The method was immunoSEQ multiplex PCR; TCRdb's version includes in-frame clones alone and lacks a portion of them. This repertoire shows 250,000 to 300,000 clones, 70% to 90% found once; its top ten account for roughly 4.9%. V trimming: 6 bases; J trimming: 6 bases; junction bases outside the gene matches: 8. CDR1 MGHRA and CDR2 YSYEKL come from the germline V gene. This CDR3 spans 15 amino acids. This clonotype was obtained from a woman in her fifties or sixties with COVID-19, enrolled during active disease. The gene calls are TRBV4-1 and TRBJ1-6, with 7 bases that match TRBD1. The sequenced material came from peripheral blood. DNA for the CDR3: TGCGCCAGCAGAACGTTGGGGACAGCTAATTCACCCCTCCACTTT. Its protein is CASRTLGTANSPLHF.